Listed here is a single T cell receptor (beta chain). This specimen comes from a study of control samples from healthy donors and cancer patients. The V gene's germline CDR1 is SEHNR and CDR2 FQNEAQ (reference sequence). The trim removed 11 bases at V and 4 bases at J, leaving 6 bases unmatched. The CDR3 has 12 amino acids. The method was immunoSEQ multiplex PCR; TCRdb's version includes in-frame clones alone and lacks a portion of them. The sample lists roughly 20,000 clones; 75% to 85% were seen once. This sequence joins TRBV7-9 and TRBJ2-7; 9 bases fit TRBD1. The clonotype comes from a man in his sixties with head and neck cancer. Source material: PBMCs. The CDR3 reads CAAWDRVYEQYF. In DNA, the CDR3 is TGTGCCGCTTGGGACAGGGTTTACGAGCAGTACTTC.